This T cell receptor (beta chain) appears in the sequencing data of a study of cytomegalovirus exposure and HLA in healthy donors. In germline, CDR1 is KGHSH, CDR2 LQKENI. Trimming took 2 bases from V and 5 from J, leaving 15 bases between them. The CDR3 is 15 residues long. Vbeta (60) and Jbeta (13) primers were used in the PCR. The protocol was immunoSEQ multiplex PCR, while the TCRdb copy is restricted to in-frame clones and leaves out a portion. The sample gives 150,000 to 200,000 clones, roughly 80% of which show up once; approximately 1.5% is in the top ten. As regards this clone: What it binds is unknown.

Study findings and constraints: A classifier reportedly called cytomegalovirus status with high sensitivity and specificity.

Sequencing was done on a sample of PBMCs. This chain uses TRBV18 with TRBJ1-1; weak D call: TRBD1 (5 bases). The sequence came from a woman aged 18-35 years in good health and CMV-seronegative. The DNA of the CDR3 is TGTGCCAGCTCACCAGGCCCACAGGCTGGGACTGAAGCTTTCTTT. This sequence encodes CASSPGPQAGTEAFF.